The T cell receptor (beta chain) under discussion was sequenced for a study of blood T cell repertoires in COVID-19. Study summary: Samples representing acute and convalescent COVID-19 were sourced from the United States, Italy and Spain. Sample material is recorded as cDNA or gDNA derived from T cells, B-cell-depleted T cells, or PBMCs.

This CDR3 is 14 amino acids long. Germline-derived CDR1 and CDR2 are MNHEY and SMNVEV (reference sequence). Trimming pared 2 bases from V and 6 bases from J, leaving 13 bases between. As handled by the study authors: Amplification of reference gene primers was used by the study to estimate nucleated cell counts. Clones were sequenced by immunoSEQ multiplex PCR, and TCRdb holds only the in-frame ones, with some missing. V, J and clone size derive from that table, while D and trimming were established from the DNA sequence. The profile shows roughly 250,000 clones, 88% of them singletons. The clonotype was recovered from a middle-aged woman who had recovered from COVID-19. The sequencing input was peripheral blood. The chain carries TRBV27 and TRBJ1-2; D remains ambiguous. CDR3 sequence reads: CASSLNPPRDGYTF. DNA of the CDR3: TGTGCCAGCAGTTTAAATCCGCCCCGGGATGGCTACACCTTC.